This TCR delta chain is drawn from a study of gammadelta T cells in human blood. Study-level results: Right after birth, innate γδ T cells reportedly expanded polyclonally after microbial exposure.

TCRdb reanalysed the RT-PCR reads with CATT. The sample yields a few hundred delta-chain clones, 17% seen once. This clone is labeled large. Its antigen is not known. CDR1 is TSWWSYY and CDR2 is QGS in the germline V gene. Trimming took 1 base from V and 0 from J, leaving 36 bases between them. CDR3 size: 24 residues. The sample comprised non-Vgamma9Vdelta2 gamma-delta T cells from infant blood. The sequence derives from a human donor. The chain joins TRDV1 to TRDJ1, with D tentatively TRDD2 or TRDD3 (5 bases each). The CDR3 nucleotides are TGTGCTCTTGGGGAACCTAATCCCTTCTTCCCTAAGGAGGAGGGATGGAGGAACACCGATAAACTCATCTTT. Translating it yields CALGEPNPFFPKEEGWRNTDKLIF.